This TCR beta chain was found in a study of identical twins. This clonotype was seen a handful of times. Germline V gives CDR1 LGHDT, CDR2 YNNKEL (reference sequence). The length of the CDR3 is 16 residues. V dropped 0 bases and J dropped 4 bases, with 12 bases sitting between them. TCRdb passed the 5' RACE reads through MiXCR, listing each CDR3 protein once. The data show 200,000 to 250,000 distinct CDR3 sequences, roughly 13% seen once. These sequences were also reported in another study, on yellow fever vaccine responses in identical twins.

The J gene is TRBJ1-4, the V gene TRBV3-1; D unclear. This TCR derives from a woman aged 18-30 years in good health. The material sequenced was memory (CD45RO+) T cells sorted from blood. CDR3 protein: CASSQDNPDRNEKLFF. CDR3 nucleotides: TGTGCCAGCAGCCAAGATAATCCGGACCGTAATGAAAAACTGTTTTTT.